This TCR beta chain emerged from a study of technical replicates of blood from a few donors. TCRdb's table, derived via immunoSEQ multiplex PCR, lists solely in-frame clones and lacks some. The sample contains under 80,000 clones, 94% of which appear only once. This CDR3 contains 21 residues. This TCR came from a human donor in good health. The chain has TRBV21-1 and TRBJ2-1; TRBD2 was called by the table and not checked on the DNA. TRBV21-1 is listed as a pseudogene. The source material was T cells isolated from PBMCs. The CDR3 DNA reads as TGTGCCAGCATCCCCGAGGGAGGTTCCCTTCCCCGAAGAAGCTCCTACAATGAGCAGTTCTTC. This codes for CASIPEGGSLPRRSSYNEQFF.